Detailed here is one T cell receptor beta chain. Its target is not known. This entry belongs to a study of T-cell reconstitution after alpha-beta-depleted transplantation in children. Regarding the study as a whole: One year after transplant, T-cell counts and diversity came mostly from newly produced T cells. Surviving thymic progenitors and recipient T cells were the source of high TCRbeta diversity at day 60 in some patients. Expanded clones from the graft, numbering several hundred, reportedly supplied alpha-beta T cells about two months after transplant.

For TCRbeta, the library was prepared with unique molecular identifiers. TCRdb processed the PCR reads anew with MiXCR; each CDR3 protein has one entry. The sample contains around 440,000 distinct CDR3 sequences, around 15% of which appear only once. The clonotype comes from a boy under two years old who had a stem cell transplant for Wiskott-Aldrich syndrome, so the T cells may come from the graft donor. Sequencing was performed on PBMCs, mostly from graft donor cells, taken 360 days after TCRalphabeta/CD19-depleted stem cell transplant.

The DNA for the CDR3 is TGTGCCAGCAGCGTAGGGGGGGGACTAGCGGGCAATGAGCAGTTCTTC. This encodes CASSVGGGLAGNEQFF. The chain combines TRBV9 with TRBJ2-1; the match to TRBD2 covers 12 bases. The V gene end was trimmed by 0 bases and the J gene end by 6 bases; junction bases not matched to a gene: 4. CDR1 and CDR2 from the germline V gene are SGDLS and YYNGEE. The CDR3 sequence is 16 residues long.